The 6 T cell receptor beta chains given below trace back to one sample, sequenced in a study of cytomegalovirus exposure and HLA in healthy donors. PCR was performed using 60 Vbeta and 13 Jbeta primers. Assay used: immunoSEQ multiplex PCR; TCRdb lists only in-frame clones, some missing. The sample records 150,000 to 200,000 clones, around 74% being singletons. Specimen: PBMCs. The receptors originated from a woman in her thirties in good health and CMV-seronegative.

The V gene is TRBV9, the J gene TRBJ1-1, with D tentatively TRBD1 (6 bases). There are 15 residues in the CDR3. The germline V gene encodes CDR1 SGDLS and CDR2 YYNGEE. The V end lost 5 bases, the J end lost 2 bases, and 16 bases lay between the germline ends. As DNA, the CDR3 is TGTGCCAGCAGGGCCGGGGAGGGGGGTAACACTGAAGCTTTCTTT. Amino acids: CASRAGEGGNTEAFF.

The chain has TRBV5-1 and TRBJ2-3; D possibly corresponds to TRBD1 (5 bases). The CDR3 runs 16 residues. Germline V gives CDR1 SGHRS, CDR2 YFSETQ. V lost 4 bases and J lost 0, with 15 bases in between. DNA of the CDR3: TGCGCCAGCAGCGTAACAACAGGTTATAGCACAGATACGCAGTATTTT. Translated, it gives CASSVTTGYSTDTQYF. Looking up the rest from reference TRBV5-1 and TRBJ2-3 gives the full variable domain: KAGVTQTPRYLIKTRGQQVTLSCSPISGHRSVSWYQQTPGQGLQFLFEYFSETQRNKGNFPGRFSGRQFSNSRSEMNVSTLELGDSALYLCASSVTTGYSTDTQYFGPGTRLTVL.

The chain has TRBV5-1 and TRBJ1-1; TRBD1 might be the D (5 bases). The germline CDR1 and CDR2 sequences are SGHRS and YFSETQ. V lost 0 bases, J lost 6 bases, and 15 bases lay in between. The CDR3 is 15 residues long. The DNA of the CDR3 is TGCGCCAGCAGCTTGGGGCAGACAGTATCAGCTGAAGCTTTCTTT. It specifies CASSLGQTVSAEAFF. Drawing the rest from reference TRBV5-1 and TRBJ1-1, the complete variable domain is KAGVTQTPRYLIKTRGQQVTLSCSPISGHRSVSWYQQTPGQGLQFLFEYFSETQRNKGNFPGRFSGRQFSNSRSEMNVSTLELGDSALYLCASSLGQTVSAEAFFGQGTRLTVV.

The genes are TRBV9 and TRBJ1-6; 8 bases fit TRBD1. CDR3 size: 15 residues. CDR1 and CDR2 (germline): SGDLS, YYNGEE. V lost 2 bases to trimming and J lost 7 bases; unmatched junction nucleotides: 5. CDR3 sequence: CASSVDGQGNSPLHF. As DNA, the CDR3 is TGTGCCAGCAGCGTGGATGGACAGGGCAATTCACCCCTCCACTTT.

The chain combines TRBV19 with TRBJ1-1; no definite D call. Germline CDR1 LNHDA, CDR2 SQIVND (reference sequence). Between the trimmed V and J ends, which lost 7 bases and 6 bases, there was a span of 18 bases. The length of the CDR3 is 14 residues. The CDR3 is CASTTGRVSAEAFF. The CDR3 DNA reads TGTGCCAGTACCACGGGGAGGGTCTCGGCTGAAGCTTTCTTT.

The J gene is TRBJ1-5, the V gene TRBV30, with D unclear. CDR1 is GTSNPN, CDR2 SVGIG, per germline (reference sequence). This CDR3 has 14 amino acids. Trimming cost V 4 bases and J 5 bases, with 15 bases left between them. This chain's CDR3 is CAWNTRRGDQPQHF. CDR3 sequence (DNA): TGTGCCTGGAATACTAGACGGGGAGATCAGCCCCAGCATTTT. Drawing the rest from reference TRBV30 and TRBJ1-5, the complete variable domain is SQTIHQWPATLVQPVGSPLSLECTVEGTSNPNLYWYRQAAGRGLQLLFYSVGIGQISSEVPQNLSASRPQDRQFILSSKKLLLSDSGFYLCAWNTRRGDQPQHFGDGTRLSIL.